The source of this T cell receptor beta chain is a study of blood T cell repertoires in COVID-19. At the level of the study: Sources were T cells, B-cell-depleted T cells, or PBMCs; the material itself was cDNA or gDNA.

This clone was counted many times. The sample has other DNA sequences that encode this CDR3 too. TCRdb's table, derived via immunoSEQ multiplex PCR, lists solely in-frame clones and lacks some. The repertoire includes more than 110,000 clones, almost 85% of them detected once, and around 2.9% sits in the top ten. The CDR3 is made up of 13 amino acids. V was pared by 5 bases and J by 4 bases, with 9 bases between. This clonotype was sampled from a man between 50 and 59 years old with acute or convalescent COVID-19. This rearrangement joins TRBV12-3 or TRBV12-4 to TRBJ2-1; D unclear. The sample comprised peripheral blood. The CDR3: CASSLGLYNEQFF. The CDR3, as DNA: TGTGCCAGCAGTCTGGGCCTTTACAATGAGCAGTTCTTC.